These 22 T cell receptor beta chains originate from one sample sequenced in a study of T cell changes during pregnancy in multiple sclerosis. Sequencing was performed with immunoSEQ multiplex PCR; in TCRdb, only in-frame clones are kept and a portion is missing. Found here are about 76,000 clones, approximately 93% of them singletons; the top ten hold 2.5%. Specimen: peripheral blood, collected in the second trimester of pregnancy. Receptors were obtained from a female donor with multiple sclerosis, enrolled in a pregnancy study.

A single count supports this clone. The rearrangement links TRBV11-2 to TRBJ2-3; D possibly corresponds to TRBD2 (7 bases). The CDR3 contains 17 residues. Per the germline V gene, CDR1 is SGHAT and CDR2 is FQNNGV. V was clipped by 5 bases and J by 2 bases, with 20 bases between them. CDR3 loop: CASSTPGGPKYTDTQYF. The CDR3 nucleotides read TGTGCCAGCAGCACGCCCGGGGGGCCTAAATACACAGATACGCAGTATTTT.

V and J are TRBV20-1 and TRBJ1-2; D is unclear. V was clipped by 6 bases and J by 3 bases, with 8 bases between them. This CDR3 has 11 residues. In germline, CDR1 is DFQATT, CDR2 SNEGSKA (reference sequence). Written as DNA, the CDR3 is TGCAGTGCAGCTACGTACTATGGCTACACCTTC. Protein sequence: CSAATYYGYTF.

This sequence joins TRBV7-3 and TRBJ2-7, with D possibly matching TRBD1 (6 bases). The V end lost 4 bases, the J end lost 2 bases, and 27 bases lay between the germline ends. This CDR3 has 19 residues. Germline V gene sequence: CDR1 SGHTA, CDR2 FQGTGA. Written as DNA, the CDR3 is TGTGCCAGCAGCTCCAGCCCGCCGGGACACAAAAGTACAACCTACGAGCAGTACTTC. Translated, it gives CASSSSPPGHKSTTYEQYF.

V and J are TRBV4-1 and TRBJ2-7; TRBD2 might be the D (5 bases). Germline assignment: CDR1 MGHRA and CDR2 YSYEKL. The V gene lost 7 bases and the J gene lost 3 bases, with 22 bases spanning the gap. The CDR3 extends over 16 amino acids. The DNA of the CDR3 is TGCGCCAGCAAGGCATCTGCCGGAGAGGGCTTCTACGAGCAGTACTTC. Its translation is CASKASAGEGFYEQYF.

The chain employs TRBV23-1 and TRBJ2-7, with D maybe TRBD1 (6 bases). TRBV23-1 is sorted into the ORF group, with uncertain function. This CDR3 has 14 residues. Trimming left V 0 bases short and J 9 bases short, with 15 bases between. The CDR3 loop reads CASSQSWGRGTQYF. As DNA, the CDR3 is TGCGCCAGCAGTCAATCGTGGGGCAGGGGAACGCAGTACTTC.

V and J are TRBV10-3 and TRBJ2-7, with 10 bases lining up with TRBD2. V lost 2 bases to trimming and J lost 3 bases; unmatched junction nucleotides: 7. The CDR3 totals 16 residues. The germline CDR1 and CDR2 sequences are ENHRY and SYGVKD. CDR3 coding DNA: TGTGCCATCAGTGAGACCGGACTAGCGGAGAACTACGAGCAGTACTTC. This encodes CAISETGLAENYEQYF.

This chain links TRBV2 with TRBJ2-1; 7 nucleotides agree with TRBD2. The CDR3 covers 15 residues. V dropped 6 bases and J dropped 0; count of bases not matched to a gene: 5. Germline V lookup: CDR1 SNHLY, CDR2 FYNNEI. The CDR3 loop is CASSLTSLSYNEQFF. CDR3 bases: TGTGCCAGCAGCTTGACTAGCCTCTCCTACAATGAGCAGTTCTTC.

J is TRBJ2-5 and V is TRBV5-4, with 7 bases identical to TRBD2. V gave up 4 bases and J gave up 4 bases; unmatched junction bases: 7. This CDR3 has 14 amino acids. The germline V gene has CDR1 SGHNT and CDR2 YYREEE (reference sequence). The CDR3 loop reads CASSVVREGETQYF. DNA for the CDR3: TGTGCCAGCAGCGTAGTAAGGGAGGGAGAGACCCAGTACTTC.

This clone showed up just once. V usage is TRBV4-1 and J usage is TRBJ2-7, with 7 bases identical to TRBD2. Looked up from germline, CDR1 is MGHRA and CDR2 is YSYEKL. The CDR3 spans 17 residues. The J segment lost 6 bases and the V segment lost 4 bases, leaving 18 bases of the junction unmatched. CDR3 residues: CASSRSARGLILSEQYF. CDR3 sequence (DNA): TGCGCCAGCAGCCGTTCGGCCCGGGGACTAATCTTGTCCGAGCAGTACTTC.

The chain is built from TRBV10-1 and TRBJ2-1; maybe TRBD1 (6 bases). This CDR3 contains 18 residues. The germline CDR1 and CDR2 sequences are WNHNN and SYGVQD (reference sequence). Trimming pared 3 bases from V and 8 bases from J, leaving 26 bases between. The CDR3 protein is CASSDSWTEKLSDDEQFF. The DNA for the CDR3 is TGCGCCAGCAGTGATTCTTGGACAGAAAAACTCTCTGACGATGAGCAGTTCTTC.

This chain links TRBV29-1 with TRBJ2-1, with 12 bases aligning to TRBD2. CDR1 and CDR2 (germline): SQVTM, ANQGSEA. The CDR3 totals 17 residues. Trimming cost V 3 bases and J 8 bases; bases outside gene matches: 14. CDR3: CSVDKFATSGGRDEQFF. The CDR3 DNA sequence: TGCAGCGTTGACAAATTCGCAACTAGCGGGGGGCGGGATGAGCAGTTCTTC.

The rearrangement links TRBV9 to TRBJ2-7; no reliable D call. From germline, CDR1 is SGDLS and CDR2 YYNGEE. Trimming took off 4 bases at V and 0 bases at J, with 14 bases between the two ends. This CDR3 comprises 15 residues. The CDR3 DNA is TGTGCCAGCAGCATCAGTTTTTCTCCCTCCTACGAGCAGTACTTC. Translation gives CASSISFSPSYEQYF.

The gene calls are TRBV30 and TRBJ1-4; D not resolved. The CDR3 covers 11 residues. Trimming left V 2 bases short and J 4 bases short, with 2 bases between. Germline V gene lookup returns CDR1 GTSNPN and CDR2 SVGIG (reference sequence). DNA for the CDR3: TGTGCCTGGAGTCTTAATGAAAAACTGTTTTTT. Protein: CAWSLNEKLFF.

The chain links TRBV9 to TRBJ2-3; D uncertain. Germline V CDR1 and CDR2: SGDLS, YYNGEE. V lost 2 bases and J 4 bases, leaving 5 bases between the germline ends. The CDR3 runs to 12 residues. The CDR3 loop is CASSVPADTQYF. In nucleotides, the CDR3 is TGTGCCAGCAGCGTCCCAGCAGATACGCAGTATTTT. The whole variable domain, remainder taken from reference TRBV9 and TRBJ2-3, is DSGVTQTPKHLITATGQRVTLRCSPRSGDLSVYWYQQSLDQGLQFLIQYYNGEERAKGNILERFSAQQFPDLHSELNLSSLELGDSALYFCASSVPADTQYFGPGTRLTVL.

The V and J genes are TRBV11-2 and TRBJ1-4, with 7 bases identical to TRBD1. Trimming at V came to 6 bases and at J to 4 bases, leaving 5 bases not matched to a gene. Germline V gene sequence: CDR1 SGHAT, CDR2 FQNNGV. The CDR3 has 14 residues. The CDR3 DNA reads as TGTGCCAGCAGATCGGGACAGTTTAATGAAAAACTGTTTTTT. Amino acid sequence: CASRSGQFNEKLFF. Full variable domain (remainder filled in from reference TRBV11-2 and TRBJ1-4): EAGVAQSPRYKIIEKRQSVAFWCNPISGHATLYWYQQILGQGPKLLIQFQNNGVVDDSQLPKDRFSAERLKGVDSTLKIQPAKLEDSAVYLCASRSGQFNEKLFFGSGTQLSVL.

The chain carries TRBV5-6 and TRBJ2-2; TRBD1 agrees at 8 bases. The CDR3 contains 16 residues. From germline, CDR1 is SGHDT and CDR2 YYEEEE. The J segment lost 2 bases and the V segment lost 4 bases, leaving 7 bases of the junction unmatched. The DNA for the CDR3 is TGTGCCAGCAGCCGGGCCGGGACAGGTAACACCGGGGAGCTGTTTTTT. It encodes CASSRAGTGNTGELFF. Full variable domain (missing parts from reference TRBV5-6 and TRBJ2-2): DAGVTQSPTHLIKTRGQQVTLRCSPKSGHDTVSWYQQALGQGPQFIFQYYEEEERQRGNFPDRFSGHQFPNYSSELNVNALLLGDSALYLCASSRAGTGNTGELFFGEGSRLTVL.

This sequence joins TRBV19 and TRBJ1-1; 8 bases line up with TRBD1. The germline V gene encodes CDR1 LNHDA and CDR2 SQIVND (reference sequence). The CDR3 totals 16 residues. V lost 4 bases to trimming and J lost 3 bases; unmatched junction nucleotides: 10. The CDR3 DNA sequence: TGTGCCAGTAGTAAACCAGGGGGCCAAGGGGACACTGAAGCTTTCTTT. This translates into CASSKPGGQGDTEAFF.

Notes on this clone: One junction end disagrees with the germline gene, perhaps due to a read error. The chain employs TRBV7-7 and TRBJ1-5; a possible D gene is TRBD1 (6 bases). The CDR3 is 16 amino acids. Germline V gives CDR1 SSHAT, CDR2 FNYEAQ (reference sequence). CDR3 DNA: TGTGCTAGCAGCTGTAACAGGGAGAAGAGCAATCAGCCCCAGCATTTT. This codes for CASSCNREKSNQPQHF.

The CDR3 nucleotides read TGCGCCAGCAGTGAGAGCCCCCTCGTGAACGAGCAGTACTTC. The encoded protein is CASSESPLVNEQYF. This chain links TRBV10-1 with TRBJ2-7, with D hard to call. Germline CDR1 is WNHNN and CDR2 is SYGVQD (reference sequence). V was clipped by 2 bases and J by 5 bases, with 13 bases between them. CDR3 length: 14 amino acids.

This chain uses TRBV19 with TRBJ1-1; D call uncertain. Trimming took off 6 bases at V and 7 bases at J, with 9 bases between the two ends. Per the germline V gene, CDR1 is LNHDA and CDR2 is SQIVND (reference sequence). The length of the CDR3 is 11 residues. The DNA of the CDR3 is TGTGCCAGTAGCGAGCGATTTGAAGCTTTCTTT. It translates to CASSERFEAFF.

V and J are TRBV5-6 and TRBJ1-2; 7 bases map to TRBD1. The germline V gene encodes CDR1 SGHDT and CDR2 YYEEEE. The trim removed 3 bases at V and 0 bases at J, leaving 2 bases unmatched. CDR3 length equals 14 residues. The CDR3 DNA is TGTGCCAGCAGCTCCGGGACAGCTAACTATGGCTACACCTTC. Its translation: CASSSGTANYGYTF.

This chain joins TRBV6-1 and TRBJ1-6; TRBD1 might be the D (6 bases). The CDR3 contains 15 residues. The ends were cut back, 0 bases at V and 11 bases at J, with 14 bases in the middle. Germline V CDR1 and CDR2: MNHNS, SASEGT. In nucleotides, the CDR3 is TGTGCCAGCAGTGAAGCGGGCAAGGGGACAACACCCCTCCACTTT. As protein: CASSEAGKGTTPLHF.